The entry below gives a single TCR beta chain sequence along with its context. The data are from a study of blood T cells in healthy people across ages. On the study more broadly: With template switching, about one barcoded beta molecule was captured per two T cells.

The CDR3 runs to 14 residues. Between the trimmed V and J ends, which lost 1 base and 4 bases, there was a span of 10 bases. Germline V gives CDR1 SNHLY, CDR2 FYNNEI. PCR was performed a second time for roughly 7 to 11 cycles using a sample-barcoded 5' primer and a J-beta primer mix. TCRdb reprocessed the 5' RACE reads via MiXCR and lists one record per CDR3 protein. The data contain about 730,000 distinct CDR3 sequences, roughly 44% of them singletons. The receptor's source is a woman aged 60-75 years in good health. Sequencing used blood. The chain recombines TRBV2 with TRBJ1-1; D perhaps matches TRBD1 (5 bases). In nucleotides, the CDR3 is TGTGCCAGCAGTGAAGGTATAGGGGTCACTGAAGCTTTCTTT. As protein: CASSEGIGVTEAFF.